These 27 T cell receptor beta chains share one sample of origin, sequenced in a study of shared clonotypes between healthy human individuals (dated by TCRdb to 2019 to 2021). The library was generated by the immunoSEQ multiplex PCR assay. TCRdb stores this immuneACCESS table with in-frame sequences only. Part of the clones is absent; in the studies checked, under half of the shortfall reflects unresolved V genes, and no reason is known for the rest. This sample holds about 2.1 million clones; just under 95% were observed only once. 1.5% to 2% of the sample comes from the top ten. CD8 naive samples were CD45RO-negative cells positively selected for CCR7, giving a CD45RA+CCR7+ population that excluded TemRA cells. Sequencing input: naive CD8+ T cells from PBMCs. The cell subset or site label on this specimen signifies: CD45RA+CCR7+. Receptors originate from a man aged 18 to 29 in good health. Some clones in this sample may be carry-over from other donors' samples.

The genes are TRBV28 and TRBJ1-2; unclear D gene. The CDR3 spans 14 residues. V lost 5 bases to trimming and J lost 4 bases, with 14 bases between them. Germline V gene data show CDR1 as MDHEN and CDR2 as SYDVKM. The CDR3 protein is CASSETLDGYGYTF. The CDR3 DNA reads as TGTGCCAGCAGTGAGACACTTGACGGCTATGGCTACACCTTC.

The chain joins TRBV28 to TRBJ2-6; D is ambiguous. This CDR3 region has 13 residues. The germline gives CDR1 MDHEN, CDR2 SYDVKM. V dropped 5 bases and J dropped 8 bases, with 10 bases sitting between them. The CDR3 DNA sequence: TGTGCCAGCAGTCCCCTTAGGACCAACGTCCTGACTTTC. It specifies CASSPLRTNVLTF.

The chain has TRBV28 and TRBJ2-1; 15 bases are a match to TRBD2. Germline trimming cut 6 bases from V and 3 bases from J; bases unmatched to any gene: 3. The CDR3 loop spans 16 amino acids. Germline loops: CDR1 MDHEN, CDR2 SYDVKM. Here the CDR3 reads CASSGTSGRIYNEQFF. In DNA form, the CDR3 reads TGTGCCAGCAGCGGGACTAGCGGGAGGATCTACAATGAGCAGTTCTTC.

For this clone: The identical CDR3 is also encoded by other nucleotide sequences in the sample. The rearrangement links TRBV7-9 to TRBJ1-1; D call uncertain. V shed 1 base and J shed 7 bases, with 10 bases lying between them. Germline V CDR1 and CDR2: SEHNR, FQNEAQ (reference sequence). The CDR3 contains 13 residues. The CDR3 region has the DNA TGTGCCAGCAGCTTAGACAGAGTGGGTGAAGCTTTCTTT. Protein product: CASSLDRVGEAFF. The full variable domain, with the rest looked up from reference TRBV7-9 and TRBJ1-1, is DTGVSQNPRHKITKRGQNVTFRCDPISEHNRLYWYRQTLGQGPEFLTYFQNEAQLEKSRLLSDRFSAERPKGSFSTLEIQRTEQGDSAMYLCASSLDRVGEAFFGQGTRLTVV.

The V call is TRBV21-1, the J call TRBJ1-4. TRBV21-1 is shown as a pseudogene. This CDR3 spans 19 amino acids. The CDR3 loop reads CASSKASRTGPATNEKLFF. CDR3 nucleotides: TGTGCCAGCAGCAAAGCTAGTCGGACCGGACCTGCAACTAATGAAAAACTGTTTTTT.

The V gene is TRBV2, the J gene TRBJ2-7, with D unresolved. The germline V gene encodes CDR1 SNHLY and CDR2 FYNNEI. V was cut by 1 base and J by 2 bases, with 15 bases left in between. CDR3 size: 16 residues. CDR3 loop: CASSEEGWTTAYEQYF. CDR3 coding DNA: TGTGCCAGCAGTGAAGAAGGCTGGACCACCGCCTACGAGCAGTACTTC.

The chain joins TRBV9 to TRBJ1-3; a possible D gene is TRBD1 (6 bases). The V and J ends lost 3 bases and 4 bases respectively, with 11 bases between them. CDR3 length: 14 amino acids. Germline assignment: CDR1 SGDLS and CDR2 YYNGEE. CDR3 in DNA: TGTGCCAGCAGCGAACAGGGAGGAGGAAACACCATATATTTT. As protein: CASSEQGGGNTIYF.

The chain carries TRBV27 and TRBJ2-1; D is ambiguous. Trimming removed 5 bases at V and 9 bases at J, with 14 bases between. The germline gives CDR1 MNHEY, CDR2 SMNVEV (reference sequence). The CDR3 covers 13 residues. This CDR3 reads CASSLLGFFEQFF. For the CDR3, the DNA is TGTGCCAGCAGTCTATTAGGATTTTTTGAGCAGTTCTTC.

V is TRBV28 and J is TRBJ2-7; D is perhaps TRBD2 (5 bases). CDR1 is MDHEN and CDR2 is SYDVKM in the germline V gene. The CDR3 length is 14 residues. The V end lost 6 bases, the J end lost 4 bases, and 16 bases lay between the germline ends. In DNA form, the CDR3 reads TGTGCCAGCAGCGGGGAAGGGTGGGATTACGAGCAGTACTTC. Residues: CASSGEGWDYEQYF.

The count of this clone is one. The chain combines TRBV28 with TRBJ2-7; 9 bases agree with TRBD1. J was trimmed by 2 bases and V by 6 bases; bases with no gene match: 5. The CDR3 contains 14 residues. CDR1 and CDR2 from the germline V gene are MDHEN and SYDVKM. The CDR3 spells CASRPDRGPYEQYF. Here the CDR3 DNA reads TGTGCCAGCAGACCGGACAGGGGTCCCTACGAGCAGTACTTC.

This clone has just one count. The V and J genes are TRBV21-1 and TRBJ2-3; the D segment call TRBD1 is taken from the table without a DNA check. TRBV21-1 represents a pseudogene. The CDR3 totals 16 residues. CDR3 nucleotides: TGTGCCAGCAGCCCACGACAGGGACCTAACGAAGATACGCAGTATTTT. Translated: CASSPRQGPNEDTQYF.

The CDR3 region has the DNA TGCGCCAGCAGCTTCACAGGGCGCGTTGTCGAGCAGTACTTC. Its translation: CASSFTGRVVEQYF. The chain joins TRBV5-1 to TRBJ2-7; maybe TRBD1 (6 bases). Germline lookup yields CDR1 SGHRS and CDR2 YFSETQ. The CDR3 runs 14 residues. V shed 2 bases and J shed 6 bases, with 15 bases lying between them.

The V gene is TRBV16, the J gene TRBJ1-1, with D hard to call. CDR3 size: 15 residues. Germline V CDR1 and CDR2: KGHSY, FQNENV. The V end lost 0 bases, the J end lost 5 bases, and 13 bases lay between the germline ends. The CDR3 nucleotides are TGTGCCAGCAGCCAATCGAAGGGTAGGTGGACTGAAGCTTTCTTT. The encoded protein is CASSQSKGRWTEAFF. Full variable domain (missing parts from reference TRBV16 and TRBJ1-1): GEEVAQTPKHLVRGEGQKAKLYCAPIKGHSYVFWYQQVLKNEFKFLISFQNENVFDETGMPKERFSAKCLPNSPCSLEIQATKLEDSAVYFCASSQSKGRWTEAFFGQGTRLTVV.

The chain carries TRBV11-2 and TRBJ2-7; no definite D call. This CDR3 has 15 amino acids. Germline V gene sequence: CDR1 SGHAT, CDR2 FQNNGV. The ends were cut back, 0 bases at V and 2 bases at J, with 11 bases in the middle. The CDR3 region is CASSLEVRIPYEQYF. CDR3 DNA: TGTGCCAGCAGCTTAGAGGTGAGGATCCCCTACGAGCAGTACTTC.

The gene calls are TRBV5-6 and TRBJ2-7; D is unclear. This CDR3 is 12 amino acids long. The germline gives CDR1 SGHDT, CDR2 YYEEEE. V was clipped by 4 bases and J by 12 bases, with 17 bases between them. The CDR3 bases are TGTGCCAGCAGCACTACTCTCGGTCCGGTGTACTTC. Translated, it gives CASSTTLGPVYF.

Points on this clone: Additional DNA sequences in this sample encode the identical CDR3. The chain couples TRBV4-1 to TRBJ1-1; D remains unclear. The germline V gene encodes CDR1 MGHRA and CDR2 YSYEKL. V shed 1 base and J shed 2 bases, with 8 bases lying between them. This CDR3 has 14 residues. CDR3 nucleotide sequence: TGCGCCAGCAGCCAAGGGCACAGCAACACTGAAGCTTTCTTT. As protein: CASSQGHSNTEAFF.

The chain carries TRBV6-6 and TRBJ2-3, with D possibly being TRBD1 or TRBD2 (5 bases each). The germline gives CDR1 MNHNY, CDR2 SVGAGI (reference sequence). Trimming cost V 0 bases and J 6 bases, with 10 bases left between them. CDR3 length: 14 amino acids. In DNA, the CDR3 is TGTGCCAGCAGTTACTCCGAGGGGTGGGATACGCAGTATTTT. Translated, it gives CASSYSEGWDTQYF.

The V gene is TRBV4-1, the J gene TRBJ2-5, with a tentative D call TRBD2 (7 bases). The CDR3 is made up of 17 amino acids. Per the germline V gene, CDR1 is MGHRA and CDR2 is YSYEKL. V was trimmed by 0 bases and J by 2 bases, leaving 16 bases between them. The CDR3 DNA sequence: TGCGCCAGCAGCCAAGACACAGGGAGGGTAGGTCAAGAGACCCAGTACTTC. It yields the protein CASSQDTGRVGQETQYF.

This clone was seen only once. J is TRBJ2-3 and V is TRBV19; D uncertain. The germline V gene has CDR1 LNHDA and CDR2 SQIVND (reference sequence). The V and J ends lost 4 bases and 4 bases respectively, with 12 bases between them. The CDR3 sequence is 14 residues long. CDR3 residues: CASSTQDSSDTQYF. For the CDR3, the DNA is TGTGCCAGTAGTACCCAGGATTCTTCAGATACGCAGTATTTT.

The chain carries TRBV7-3 and TRBJ1-2; perhaps TRBD1 as D (6 bases). V lost 5 bases and J 4 bases, leaving 11 bases between the germline ends. Germline CDR1 SGHTA, CDR2 FQGTGA. CDR3 length: 13 amino acids. The CDR3 DNA sequence: TGTGCCAGCAGCACCTCGACAGGCTATGGCTACACCTTC. The encoded protein is CASSTSTGYGYTF.

V is TRBV11-1 and J is TRBJ1-1; 7 bases are a match to TRBD1. This CDR3 contains 14 residues. Germline trimming cut 7 bases from V and 4 bases from J; bases unmatched to any gene: 9. Germline CDR1 and CDR2: SGHAT and FQDESV (reference sequence). CDR3 DNA sequence: TGTGCCAGCACTGCGACAGGGAGGTCCACTGAAGCTTTCTTT. This translates into CASTATGRSTEAFF.

This chain links TRBV28 with TRBJ2-5, with 7 bases lining up with TRBD2. The CDR3 covers 15 residues. V was pared by 5 bases and J by 3 bases, with 9 bases of the junction left unmatched. Per the germline V gene, CDR1 is MDHEN and CDR2 is SYDVKM. CDR3 region: CASSSGASEEETQYF. CDR3 nucleotide sequence: TGTGCCAGCAGTAGCGGGGCCTCAGAGGAAGAGACCCAGTACTTC.

The chain recombines TRBV30 with TRBJ1-5; a possible D gene is TRBD1 (5 bases). Germline lookup yields CDR1 GTSNPN and CDR2 SVGIG (reference sequence). V was shortened by 0 bases and J by 5 bases, with 11 bases between the two germline ends. This CDR3 spans 14 amino acids. CDR3 nucleotide sequence: TGTGCCTGGAGTGTACCACAGGCTCATCAGCCCCAGCATTTT. Translated: CAWSVPQAHQPQHF.

The J gene is TRBJ2-7, the V gene TRBV10-2; 10 bases are shared with TRBD2. The CDR3 covers 15 residues. The trim removed 9 bases at V and 2 bases at J, leaving 10 bases unmatched. Looked up from germline, CDR1 is WSHSY and CDR2 is SAAADI. The CDR3: CASFGVLAGPYEQYF. The CDR3 coding sequence is TGCGCCAGTTTTGGGGTACTAGCGGGGCCCTACGAGCAGTACTTC.

The chain joins TRBV2 to TRBJ2-7; possibly TRBD1 or TRBD2 for D (5 bases each). The V gene lost 6 bases and the J gene lost 4 bases, with 19 bases spanning the gap. The germline gives CDR1 SNHLY, CDR2 FYNNEI. The CDR3 totals 15 residues. The CDR3 DNA reads as TGTGCCAGCAGCGCAGGGACGGGAATACCGTACGAGCAGTACTTC. Its protein product is CASSAGTGIPYEQYF.

This rearrangement joins TRBV7-2 to TRBJ2-7; D is undetermined. Looked up from germline, CDR1 is SGHTA and CDR2 is FQGNSA. V lost 11 bases and J lost 2, with 13 bases in between. This CDR3 has 12 residues. The CDR3 is CAGKYPPYEQYF. CDR3 DNA sequence: TGTGCCGGTAAGTACCCGCCCTACGAGCAGTACTTC. The complete variable domain, with remaining parts taken from reference TRBV7-2 and TRBJ2-7, reads GAGVSQSPSNKVTEKGKDVELRCDPISGHTALYWYRQSLGQGLEFLIYFQGNSAPDKSGLPSDRFSAERTGGSVSTLTIQRTQQEDSAVYLCAGKYPPYEQYFGPGTRLTVT.

The count of this clone is one. The genes are TRBV5-1 and TRBJ1-2, with no clear D. The germline V and J ends were trimmed by 0 bases and 7 bases, with 22 bases remaining between them. CDR3 length equals 17 residues. The germline gives CDR1 SGHRS, CDR2 YFSETQ. The CDR3 DNA reads TGCGCCAGCAGCTTGGAGCAGGTAGAGTCCGGTTTTCGTGGCTACACCTTC. As protein: CASSLEQVESGFRGYTF. Supplemented by reference TRBV5-1 and TRBJ1-2, the full variable domain reads KAGVTQTPRYLIKTRGQQVTLSCSPISGHRSVSWYQQTPGQGLQFLFEYFSETQRNKGNFPGRFSGRQFSNSRSEMNVSTLELGDSALYLCASSLEQVESGFRGYTFGSGTRLTVV.